This T cell receptor beta chain was observed in a study of cytomegalovirus exposure and HLA in healthy donors. A multiplex PCR was run with 60 Vbeta primers and 13 Jbeta primers. Clones were sequenced by immunoSEQ multiplex PCR, and TCRdb holds only the in-frame ones, with some missing. The sample contains 150,000 to 200,000 clones, around two thirds of which appear only once. CDR3 size: 15 residues. Deletions cut 1 base from V and 4 bases from J, with 13 bases between. CDR1 MNHEY and CDR2 SVGAGI come from the germline V gene. The receptor's source is a middle-aged man in good health and CMV-seronegative. What was sequenced was PBMCs. The rearrangement uses TRBV6-5 and TRBJ1-2; D remains ambiguous. This CDR3 reads CASSYLRSGGYGYTF. The CDR3 DNA is TGTGCCAGCAGTTACTTGAGGAGCGGCGGCTATGGCTACACCTTC.